Reported below is one T cell receptor beta chain. The data stem from a study of shared T cell receptors in the human thymus. Germline V gene lookup returns CDR1 DFQATT and CDR2 SNEGSKA (reference sequence). The CDR3 contains 8 residues. Generated by immunoSEQ multiplex PCR, the TCRdb table keeps only in-frame clones and is missing some. The repertoire holds 640,000 or so clones, with about 90% as singletons. The same data also contributed to another study, on human thymus T cells. That work contributes: The thymus tissue came from resections taken during corrective heart surgery. Unrelated individuals reportedly shared highly overlapping thymic TCR repertoires.

The specimen was thymocytes. V usage is TRBV20-1 and J usage is TRBJ2-7; D may be TRBD2 (5 bases). The source is a boy under two years old with a congenital heart defect. CDR3 nucleotide sequence: TGCAATCCGGGGGAGCAGTACTTC. Translation: CNPGEQYF.